The sequence of this T cell receptor beta chain was determined in a study of blood T cell repertoires in COVID-19 (dated by TCRdb to 2020 to 2022). General notes on the study: Samples from collaborators originated in the United States, Italy and Spain and spanned both the acute and convalescent phases of COVID-19. The material from the prospective study consisted of cDNA or gDNA derived from T cells, B-cell-depleted T cells, or PBMCs. The dataset comprised deeply sampled blood TCRbeta repertoires from subjects exposed to, actively infected with, or recovered from COVID-19. The repertoires were made available in a free public database intended to serve as a resource for research on the immune response to SARS-CoV-2. The samples were drawn from two sources: the first 160 participants of the ongoing ImmuneRACE study, and 950 to 1,500 subjects contributed by 6 global collaborators. Nearly every sample came with metadata listing a de-identified subject ID, COVID-19 status, age in years and sex. Where available, HLA class I and class II types were taken from metadata supplied by the sample provider and were not determined by assay-based typing.

On this clone itself: This receptor's antigen is unknown. No base-level quality is on record; no much larger clone is a single base apart.

Participants in the prospective study were aged roughly 18 to 100 years, lived in 20 to 30 United States geographic areas, and enrolled through a virtual design. In the prospective study, participants were assigned to cohorts based on the clinical history participants reported in a screening survey and a study questionnaire. Mobile phlebotomists in the prospective study collected whole blood, serum and a nasopharyngeal or oropharyngeal swab from every participant. Prospective study participants could optionally give additional blood draws and questionnaires over a 2-month period. Before DNA extraction, prospective study blood samples were shipped either frozen or at room temperature. TCRbeta CDR3 regions were amplified from genomic DNA by means of the immunoSEQ Assay, a bias-controlled multiplex PCR. The paper's data handling went like this. The number of nucleated cells in each sample was estimated by amplification of reference gene primers within the assay. Sequence reads were collapsed and filtered to measure the absolute abundance of every unique TCRbeta CDR3 rearrangement. For each sample, productive Simpson clonality was calculated as the square root of Simpson's diversity index across productive rearrangements. Not all clones reach the TCRdb copy of this immuneACCESS table, which keeps in-frame sequences only. Checked studies attribute under half of the gap to unresolved V genes and leave the rest unexplained. The V and J calls and the clone size are those of that table, but D and trimming were determined from the DNA. Across this sample there are approximately 240,000 clones, with around 87% seen only once. The ten biggest clones cover over 6% of the sample.

The CDR3 goes from the cysteine to the phenylalanine over 15 residues. The kept DNA is CDR3 alone, 45 bases in frame from the first base. V is reduced by 6 bases and J by 1 base, leaving a spacing of 15 bases between them. For CDR1 and CDR2, the germline V gene lists MNHEY and SVGEGT. The paper as a whole reports these results and caveats: How much clinical and demographic metadata was included differed by source and by participant, and the metadata was provided uncurated.

The clonotype originates from a woman under 40 with acute COVID-19. This receptor chain uses TRBV6-2 or TRBV6-3 and TRBJ1-1; possibly the D gene is TRBD1, per 5 matching bases. The source material was PBMCs or T cells enriched from blood (not recorded which). In nucleotides, the sequence is TGTGCCAGCAGACCTAGTGGGGGGTCGAACACTGAAGCTTTCTTT. It codes for CASRPSGGSNTEAFF.